This T cell receptor (beta chain) was found in a study of early T cells in non-severe SARS-CoV-2 infection. This CDR3 contains 13 residues. CDR1 and CDR2 from the germline V gene are SQVTM and ANQGSEA. V lost 5 bases to trimming and J lost 2 bases, with 9 bases between them. This clonotype was observed a few times. cDNA molecules, individually, were tagged with unique molecular identifiers. Via MiXCR, TCRdb re-called the 5' RACE reads, giving one row per CDR3 protein. The table includes approximately 81,000 distinct CDR3 sequences, roughly 13% detected once. The sample comprised whole blood. J is TRBJ2-2 and V is TRBV29-1; a possible D gene is TRBD2 (6 bases). The sequence was obtained from an adult who was a healthcare worker with PCR-confirmed SARS-CoV-2 infection or an uninfected control (not recorded which). The CDR3: CSVWGVNTGELFF. The CDR3, as DNA: TGCAGCGTTTGGGGGGTTAACACCGGGGAGCTGTTTTTT.